This T cell receptor (beta chain) was found in a study of OX40 agonist ivuxolimab in advanced cancers. Background on the study: With a range of roughly 23 to 85, age averaged about 58 years, and around 83% were male.

Repertoires were generated with immunoSEQ multiplex PCR, while TCRdb's copy carries only in-frame clones and drops some. The repertoire has roughly 74,000 clones, around 92% of them found once; the top ten carry 8.5% to 9%. CDR3 size: 12 residues. Trimming removed 9 bases from V and 6 bases from J, with 13 bases in between. CDR1 is SGHRS and CDR2 is YFSETQ in the germline V gene. Any history of autoimmune disease or systemic immunosuppression disqualified patients. This specimen was CD4+ or CD8+ T cells sorted from blood, taken in a trial of the OX40 agonist ivuxolimab. The V and J genes are TRBV5-1 and TRBJ1-5, with a weak D call TRBD1 (6 bases). The clonotype comes from an adult with an advanced solid tumor such as melanoma, head and neck, liver or kidney cancer. The chain's CDR3 is CATFWGRQPQHF. The CDR3 DNA reads as TGCGCCACCTTCTGGGGGCGTCAGCCCCAGCATTTT.